This is a list of T cell receptor beta chains from one sample in a study of siplizumab effects on memory and regulatory T cells. Profiled with immunoSEQ multiplex PCR; TCRdb holds only in-frame clones, not every one. The sample has 90,000 to 120,000 clones, about 90% seen once; the top ten hold less than 0.85%. Material: Tregs sorted from blood. The source is a human donor in good health. Both conserved end residues are part of each CDR3. The order of the fields is clone size, J gene, V gene, D gene, CDR3 DNA, CDR3 protein. A D gene is named only where the DNA matches it firmly. Clone size is shown for a subset of rows, as once, few, many or a class of expanded clone.

- TRBJ2-5 TRBV5-4 - TGTGCCAGCAGCTTGGGAGGGGGGGAGACCCAGTACTTC CASSLGGGETQYF
once TRBJ2-2 TRBV7-3 - TGTGCCAGCAGCCCTGCCCGCACCGGGGAGCTGTTTTTT CASSPARTGELFF
- TRBJ1-5 TRBV19 - TGTGCCAGTAGTATTAATCCGGGGACTAGCAATCAGCCCCAGCATTTT CASSINPGTSNQPQHF
- TRBJ2-7 TRBV7-9 TRBD2 TGTGCCAGCAGCTTAGGCCAGGGGACTAGCGGGACCTATGAGCAGTACTTC CASSLGQGTSGTYEQYF
- TRBJ1-1 TRBV27 - TGTGCCAGCAGAAAGGGGGGGAACACTGAAGCTTTCTTT CASRKGGNTEAFF
- TRBJ2-3 TRBV7-3 TRBD2 TGTGCCAGCAGCTCGGGACTAGCGGGAATGGGTACGCAGTATTTT CASSSGLAGMGTQYF
- TRBJ1-6 TRBV2 - TGTGCCAGCAGGCCCCAGGGGCTCGATAATTCACCCCTCCACTTT CASRPQGLDNSPLHF
- TRBJ1-3 TRBV6-5 - TGTGCCAGCAGTTACTCGTCGGCAGGTGGAAACACCATATATTTT CASSYSSAGGNTIYF
- TRBJ2-7 TRBV5-1 TRBD1 TGCGCCAGCAGCTTAGGGGTAGGACAGGTTGTTTCCGAGCAGTACTTC CASSLGVGQVVSEQYF
- TRBJ2-5 TRBV7-9 TRBD2 TGTGCCAGCAGTATCACGGGAGGGGCGGGGGAGACCCAGTACTTC CASSITGGAGETQYF
- TRBJ2-1 TRBV28 - TGTGCCAGCAGTTTAGTCTTCCAGGGAATTTCCTACAATGAGCAGTTCTTC CASSLVFQGISYNEQFF
- TRBJ2-1 TRBV2 TRBD2 TGTGCCAGCAGGCGGGAGACCTACAATGAGCAGTTCTTC CASRRETYNEQFF